This TCR beta chain appears in the sequencing data of a study of blood T cell repertoires in COVID-19. Seattle patients were enrolled while actively infected and followed longitudinally. Some clones are missing from TCRdb's copy, which holds only in-frame ones; the method was immunoSEQ multiplex PCR. The table lists fewer than 450,000 clones, over 80% of them singletons. The CDR3 sequence is 15 residues long. This sequence joins TRBV21-1 and TRBJ1-5; the table gives TRBD1 as D, unverified against the DNA. TRBV21-1 is listed as a pseudogene. The sequenced sample consisted of peripheral blood. The TCR comes from a woman between 50 and 59 years old with COVID-19, enrolled during active disease. The CDR3 sequence: CASRMTGDGNQPQHF. The DNA for the CDR3 is TGTGCCAGCAGGATGACAGGGGATGGCAATCAGCCCCAGCATTTT.